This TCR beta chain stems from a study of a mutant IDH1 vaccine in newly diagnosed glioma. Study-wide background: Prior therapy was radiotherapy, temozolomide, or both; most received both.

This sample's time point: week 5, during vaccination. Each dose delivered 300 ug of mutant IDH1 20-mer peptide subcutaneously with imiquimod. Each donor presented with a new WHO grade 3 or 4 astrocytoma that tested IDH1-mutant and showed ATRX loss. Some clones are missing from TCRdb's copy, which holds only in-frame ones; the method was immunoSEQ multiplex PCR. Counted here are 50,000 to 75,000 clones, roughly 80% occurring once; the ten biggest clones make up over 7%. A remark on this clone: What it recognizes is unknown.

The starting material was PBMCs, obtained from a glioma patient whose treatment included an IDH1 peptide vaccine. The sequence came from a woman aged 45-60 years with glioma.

CDR3 loop: CASSAQTGIDYGYTF. The CDR3 DNA follows: TGTGCCAGTAGTGCCCAAACAGGGATTGACTATGGCTACACCTTC. The V and J genes are TRBV19 and TRBJ1-2, with D perhaps TRBD1 (6 bases). The V and J ends lost 5 bases and 3 bases respectively, with 16 bases between them. The CDR3 totals 15 residues. Germline-derived CDR1 and CDR2 are LNHDA and SQIVND (reference sequence).